The T cell receptor beta chain described here comes from a study of cytomegalovirus exposure and HLA in healthy donors. Study-wide results and caveats: Among donors in an Asian-associated ancestry cluster, a later analysis reportedly found fewer N-insertions than the approximately 700-donor mean. There was a cluster of highly shared sequence variants that was likely a sequencing artifact.

Germline V gene sequence: CDR1 SGHNT, CDR2 YYREEE (reference sequence). J gave up 5 bases and V 4 bases, and 9 bases lay outside the gene matches. The CDR3 extends over 16 amino acids. Use of 60 Vbeta and 13 Jbeta primers characterized the PCR. TCRdb keeps only in-frame clones here, not all; method: immunoSEQ multiplex PCR. The table records 95,000 to 150,000 clones, approximately 15% of them present only once. About this clone itself: Its antigen is unknown.

The chain carries TRBV5-4 and TRBJ2-5; TRBD2 matches at 12 bases. The sequence was obtained from a woman younger than 30 in good health and CMV-seronegative. Sequenced material: PBMCs. The CDR3 region has the DNA TGTGCCAGCAGCGCTAGCGGGGGGGGGACCGGGGAGACCCAGTACTTC. Translation gives CASSASGGGTGETQYF.